This TCR beta chain comes out of a study of CD8+ T cells in alopecia areata. About the study: Oral tofacitinib, 5 to 10 mg twice daily, was given in an open-label trial.

As to this clone: Its antigen is not identified.

Broader study findings: Expanded CD8+ clones among the top 100, and scalp clonality, were significantly decreased by tofacitinib. Just one nonresponder means the tie between baseline CD8+ expansion and response stays uncertain.

Following extraction, RNA underwent reverse transcription to cDNA, which served as the sequencing template. Assay used: immunoSEQ multiplex PCR; TCRdb lists only in-frame clones, some missing. The data hold some 80,000 clones, with approximately 70% observed a single time. Treatment defined: oral pan-JAK inhibitor, 5-10 mg twice daily. Researchers picked out CD4+ and CD8+ T cells from PBMCs by sorting. V shed 7 bases and J shed 4 bases, with 16 bases lying between them. CDR3 length: 13 amino acids. CDR1 is SQVTM, CDR2 ANQGSEA, per germline. This specimen was CD8+ T cells sorted from blood, taken at week 24, from a patient treated with tofacitinib. This TCR derives from a human donor with alopecia areata. The V gene is TRBV29-1, the J gene TRBJ1-1; D call uncertain. As DNA, the CDR3 is TGCAGCGCCGCGGAGGGTAGGGCCACTGAAGCTTTCTTT. Protein: CSAAEGRATEAFF.